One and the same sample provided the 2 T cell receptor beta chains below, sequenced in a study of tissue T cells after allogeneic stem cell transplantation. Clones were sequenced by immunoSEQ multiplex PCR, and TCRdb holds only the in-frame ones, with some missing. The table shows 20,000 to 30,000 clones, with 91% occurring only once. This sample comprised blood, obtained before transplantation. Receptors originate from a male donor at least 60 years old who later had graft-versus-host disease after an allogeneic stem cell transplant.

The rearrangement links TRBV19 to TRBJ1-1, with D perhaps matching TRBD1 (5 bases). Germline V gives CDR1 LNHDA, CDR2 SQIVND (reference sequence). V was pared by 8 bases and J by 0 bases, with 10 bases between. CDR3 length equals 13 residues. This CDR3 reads CASGGNVNTEAFF. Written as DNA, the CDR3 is TGTGCCAGTGGGGGAAATGTGAACACTGAAGCTTTCTTT.

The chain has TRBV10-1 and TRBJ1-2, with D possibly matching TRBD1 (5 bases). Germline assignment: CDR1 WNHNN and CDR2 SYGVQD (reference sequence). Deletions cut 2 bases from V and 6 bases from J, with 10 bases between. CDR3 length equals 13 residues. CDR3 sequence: CASSERTRNGYTF. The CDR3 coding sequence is TGCGCCAGCAGTGAGCGGACAAGAAATGGCTACACCTTC.